Listed here are 14 T cell receptor beta chains from one sample, sequenced in a study of beta chain features in type 1 diabetes. Sequencing targeted expressed TCRB transcripts, as all isolated RNA had been reverse transcribed. Sequencing was performed with immunoSEQ multiplex PCR; in TCRdb, only in-frame clones are kept and a portion is missing. The sample contains roughly 240,000 clones, around an eighth of which appear only once. The sequenced material came from naive CD4+ T cells from blood. The receptors come from a woman in her thirties or forties in good health.

In its sample, this clone was seen a few times. This rearrangement joins TRBV27 to TRBJ2-3, with 8 bases fitting TRBD1. Germline V gene lookup returns CDR1 MNHEY and CDR2 SMNVEV (reference sequence). The CDR3 length is 17 residues. J gave up 3 bases and V 2 bases, and 10 bases lay outside the gene matches. Here the CDR3 reads CASSLMDRALATDTQYF. The CDR3, as DNA: TGTGCCAGCAGTTTAATGGACAGGGCTCTAGCAACAGATACGCAGTATTTT.

This clone was seen a handful of times. The gene calls are TRBV27 and TRBJ1-6, with D perhaps TRBD1 (6 bases). V gave up 6 bases and J gave up 8 bases, with 17 bases separating them. CDR3 length equals 15 residues. CDR1 and CDR2 (germline): MNHEY, SMNVEV (reference sequence). The CDR3 protein is CASRSRGAFYSPLHF. For the CDR3, the DNA is TGTGCCAGCAGGTCCCGGGGGGCGTTTTATTCACCCCTCCACTTT.

This clone was counted at least ten times. The chain is built from TRBV7-2 and TRBJ2-7; no definite D call. The CDR3 contains 12 residues. Trimming shortened V by 3 bases and J by 3 bases, and 6 bases separated the two germline ends. Germline values: CDR1 SGHTA, CDR2 FQGNSA. This CDR3 reads CASSFSGYEQYF. In nucleotides, the CDR3 is TGTGCCAGCAGCTTTTCCGGCTACGAGCAGTACTTC.

This clone occurred a few times. This chain links TRBV13 with TRBJ2-5; 11 bases fit TRBD2. Germline values: CDR1 PRHDT, CDR2 FYEKMQ (reference sequence). Trimming at V came to 1 base and at J to 1 base, leaving 2 bases not matched to a gene. This CDR3 comprises 16 residues. The CDR3 is CASSLVAGGGQETQYF. The CDR3 DNA follows: TGTGCCAGCAGCTTAGTAGCGGGGGGGGGCCAAGAGACCCAGTACTTC.

V gene TRBV28 combines with J gene TRBJ1-1, with TRBD1 matching over 8 bases. This CDR3 has 15 amino acids. The germline CDR1 and CDR2 sequences are MDHEN and SYDVKM. V lost 5 bases, J lost 6 bases, and 11 bases stayed unmatched. In DNA form, the CDR3 reads TGTGCCAGCAGTCCTCCGGGACAGGCCGTTGCTGAAGCTTTCTTT. Its protein product is CASSPPGQAVAEAFF.

This sequence joins TRBV27 and TRBJ2-6; 10 bases line up with TRBD2. V dropped 4 bases and J dropped 0; count of bases not matched to a gene: 6. The V gene's germline CDR1 is MNHEY and CDR2 SMNVEV (reference sequence). The CDR3 consists of 18 residues. The CDR3 loop reads CASSYLAGESSGANVLTF. The CDR3 bases are TGTGCCAGCAGTTACCTAGCGGGGGAGAGCTCTGGGGCCAACGTCCTGACTTTC.

CDR3 nucleotides: TGTGCCAGCAGCTTAGGAAGACCGGGACAGAGAAAAGAGACCCAGTACTTC. Protein: CASSLGRPGQRKETQYF. This sequence joins TRBV7-9 and TRBJ2-5; 7 bases are shared with TRBD1. After removal of 1 base from V and 3 bases from J, the junction contained 11 bases not matched to a gene. CDR1 SEHNR and CDR2 FQNEAQ come from the germline V gene (reference sequence). This CDR3 comprises 17 residues.

This clone occurred a few times. The V call is TRBV6-5, the J call TRBJ2-7, with D possibly being TRBD2 (7 bases). The length of the CDR3 is 13 residues. The germline CDR1 and CDR2 sequences are MNHEY and SVGAGI. V lost 5 bases to trimming and J lost 6 bases, with 14 bases between them. CDR3 DNA: TGTGCCAGCAGTGAAAGGGGGGGGAGCGAGCAGTACTTC. This sequence encodes CASSERGGSEQYF.

This clone was observed a handful of times. This chain uses TRBV2 with TRBJ2-7; weak D call: TRBD2 (6 bases). CDR1 and CDR2 from the germline V gene are SNHLY and FYNNEI. The V end lost 6 bases, the J end lost 8 bases, and 14 bases lay between the germline ends. The CDR3 contains 12 residues. The CDR3 protein is CASSSGEIKQYF. CDR3 sequence (DNA): TGTGCCAGCAGCTCGGGGGAGATCAAGCAGTACTTC.

The V and J genes are TRBV27 and TRBJ1-5; D gene unclear. V was pared by 2 bases and J by 6 bases, with 5 bases between. Germline V gene lookup returns CDR1 MNHEY and CDR2 SMNVEV (reference sequence). The CDR3 runs to 12 residues. The CDR3, as DNA: TGTGCCAGCAGTTTAATATTTCAGCCCCAGCATTTT. It encodes CASSLIFQPQHF.

This clone was picked up a small number of times. The rearrangement uses TRBV7-2 and TRBJ1-6; no definite D call. The V and J ends lost 1 base and 14 bases respectively, with 15 bases between them. Germline V lookup: CDR1 SGHTA, CDR2 FQGNSA. The CDR3 extends over 14 amino acids. In DNA form, the CDR3 reads TGTGCCAGCAGCTTAGGAGGATTCATAGTATCCCTCCACTTT. Translation gives CASSLGGFIVSLHF.

The V call is TRBV7-2, the J call TRBJ1-4, with TRBD1 identical over 8 bases. The V gene end was trimmed by 2 bases and the J gene end by 9 bases; junction bases not matched to a gene: 2. The CDR3 contains 13 residues. Germline V gene sequence: CDR1 SGHTA, CDR2 FQGNSA. CDR3 sequence (DNA): TGTGCCAGCAGCTTAAACAGGGGGAAAAAACTGTTTTTT. Translated: CASSLNRGKKLFF. The variable domain in full, with the rest retrieved from reference TRBV7-2 and TRBJ1-4, is GAGVSQSPSNKVTEKGKDVELRCDPISGHTALYWYRQSLGQGLEFLIYFQGNSAPDKSGLPSDRFSAERTGGSVSTLTIQRTQQEDSAVYLCASSLNRGKKLFFGSGTQLSVL.

The chain couples TRBV5-1 to TRBJ2-5; 10 bases align to TRBD2. Trimming cost V 2 bases and J 3 bases; bases outside gene matches: 4. Germline V gene sequence: CDR1 SGHRS, CDR2 YFSETQ. CDR3 length: 15 residues. CDR3 residues: CASSFSGGTEETQYF. The CDR3, as DNA: TGCGCCAGCAGCTTTAGCGGGGGGACAGAAGAGACCCAGTACTTC.

The chain joins TRBV29-1 to TRBJ1-5; no firm D call. The germline V and J ends were trimmed by 4 bases and 2 bases, with 9 bases remaining between them. Germline CDR1 SQVTM, CDR2 ANQGSEA. CDR3 length equals 13 residues. CDR3 in DNA: TGCAGCGTTGGTGGGCCTGGCAATCAGCCCCAGCATTTT. Translation: CSVGGPGNQPQHF.